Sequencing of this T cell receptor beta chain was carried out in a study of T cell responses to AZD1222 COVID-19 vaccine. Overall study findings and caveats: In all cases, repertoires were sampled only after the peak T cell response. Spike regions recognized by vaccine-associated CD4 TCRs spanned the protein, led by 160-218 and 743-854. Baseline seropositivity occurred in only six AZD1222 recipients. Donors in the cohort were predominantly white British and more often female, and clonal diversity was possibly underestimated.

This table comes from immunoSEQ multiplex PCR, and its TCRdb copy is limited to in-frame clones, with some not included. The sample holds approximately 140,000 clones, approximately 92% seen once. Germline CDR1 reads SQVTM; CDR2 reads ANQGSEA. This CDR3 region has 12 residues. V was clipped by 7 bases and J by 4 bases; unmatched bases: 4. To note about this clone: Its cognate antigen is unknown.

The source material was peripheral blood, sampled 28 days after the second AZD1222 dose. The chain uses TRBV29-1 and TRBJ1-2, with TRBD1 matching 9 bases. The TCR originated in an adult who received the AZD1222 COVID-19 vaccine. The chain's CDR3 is CSGTGVSYGYTF. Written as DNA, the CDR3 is TGCAGCGGGACAGGGGTGTCCTATGGCTACACCTTC.